The sequence of this TCR beta chain was determined in a study of PD-L1 blockade in urothelial cancer. Overall study context: The median T cell count in blood samples was 110,000 to 150,000.

This CDR3 spans 15 amino acids. Germline trimming cut 3 bases from V and 5 bases from J; bases unmatched to any gene: 9. Germline V gene lookup returns CDR1 WNHNN and CDR2 SYGVQD (reference sequence). The repertoire was sequenced with immunoSEQ multiplex PCR; TCRdb's copy has only in-frame clones and lacks some. The table records roughly 130,000 clones, around 85% of them present only once. Indicated time point: pretreatment peripheral blood. Locally advanced or metastatic urothelial carcinoma was present in patients. Patients each gave 1 to 8 samples, pretreatment and on-treatment. This TCR was sampled from a man over 45 with urothelial cancer. The sample was PBMCs, taken around atezolizumab (anti-PD-L1) treatment. This chain links TRBV10-1 with TRBJ2-7, with TRBD2 identical over 8 bases. The CDR3 nucleotides read TGCGCCAGCAGTGATAGGGCGGGAGGCTCGGACGAGCAGTACTTC. It encodes CASSDRAGGSDEQYF.